This is a list of T cell receptor beta chains from one sample in a study of blood T cell repertoires in COVID-19. Sequencing was performed with immunoSEQ multiplex PCR; in TCRdb, only in-frame clones are kept and a portion is missing. Of fewer than 250,000 clones in the sample, around 83% were seen once. Sequencing was performed on peripheral blood. Every receptor here comes from a man aged 50-59 years with active or convalescent COVID-19. Both conserved end residues are part of each CDR3. D genes are given only for firm matches. Rows may omit the clone size; those that give it use once, few, many or a size class.

TRBJ2-3 | TRBV2 | NA | NA | TGTGCCAGCAGTGATTCCCCGGGGGATACGCAGTATTTT | CASSDSPGDTQYF
TRBJ1-2 | TRBV19 | NA | NA | TGTGCCAGTAGTATCCGGACTTGGGCCTACACCTTC | CASSIRTWAYTF
TRBJ2-7 | TRBV5-1 | TRBD2 | NA | TGCGCCAGCAGCCTGACCGGGACTAGCGGGGGGACCTACGAGCAGTACTTC | CASSLTGTSGGTYEQYF
TRBJ2-7 | TRBV3-1/TRBV3-2 | NA | NA | TGTGCCAGCAGCCAAGAGGGGCGACCCTACGAGCAGTACTTC | CASSQEGRPYEQYF
TRBJ2-5 | TRBV7-8 | NA | NA | TGTGCCAGCAGCCCCGGGGGTTACCAAGAGACCCAGTACTTC | CASSPGGYQETQYF
TRBJ2-7 | TRBV14 | TRBD1 | NA | TGTGCCAGCAGCTCCCGGGACAGTACCTACGAGCAGTACTTC | CASSSRDSTYEQYF
TRBJ2-7 | TRBV6-5 | NA | NA | TGTGCCAGCAGTCGGGACAACTCCTACGAGCAGTACTTC | CASSRDNSYEQYF
TRBJ2-1 | TRBV27 | TRBD2 | NA | TGTGCCAGCAGTTTACCTAGCGGGAAGAATGAGCAGTTCTTC | CASSLPSGKNEQFF
TRBJ2-2 | TRBV5-4 | NA | many | TGTGCCAGCAGCTTATGGACAGCGAACACCGGGGAGCTGTTTTTT | CASSLWTANTGELFF
TRBJ1-2 | TRBV2 | NA | NA | TGTGCCAGCAGTGAATCCCAGGGGACCTATGGCTACACCTTC | CASSESQGTYGYTF
TRBJ1-1 | TRBV27 | NA | NA | TGTGCCAGCAGTGGACTTTATACTGAAGCTTTCTTT | CASSGLYTEAFF
TRBJ2-2 | TRBV4-1 | TRBD2 | once | TGCGCCAGCACACTAGCGGGAGGGGGGACCGGGGAGCTGTTTTTT | CASTLAGGGTGELFF
TRBJ2-1 | TRBV30 | NA | NA | TGTGCCTGGAACTCCGGACAGACCACGGCCCCGGCCCGCTACAATGAGCAGTTCTTC | CAWNSGQTTAPARYNEQFF
TRBJ1-2 | TRBV4-3 | NA | NA | TGCGCCAGCAGCCGGGCAGAAGCTAACTATGGCTACACCTTC | CASSRAEANYGYTF
TRBJ1-3 | TRBV6-5 | NA | NA | TGTGCCGTACGGGGGGGAAACTCTGGAAACACCATATATTTT | CAVRGGNSGNTIYF
TRBJ2-2 | TRBV18 | TRBD2 | NA | TGTGCCAGCTCATCCCTGCCGACTAGCGGGGGGCGTCAATACGGGGAGCTGTTTTTT | CASSSLPTSGGRQYGELFF
TRBJ2-4 | TRBV25-1 | NA | NA | TGTGCCAGCAGTGAATCAGGGGCCTCCGGGGTGGGAAACATTCAGTACTTC | CASSESGASGVGNIQYF
TRBJ2-1 | TRBV7-2 | TRBD1 | few | TGTGCCAGCAGTTTGCGCAGGGGGAGTGAGCAGTTCTTC | CASSLRRGSEQFF
TRBJ1-2 | TRBV6-5 | NA | NA | TGTGCCAGCAGCGTCCAGGGTTACTATGGCTACACCTTC | CASSVQGYYGYTF
TRBJ1-6 | TRBV7-2 | NA | NA | TGTGCCAGCAGCTTAGCGTGGGAAGGGGGCTCCTATAATTCACCCCTCCACTTT | CASSLAWEGGSYNSPLHF
TRBJ2-7 | TRBV28 | TRBD2 | NA | TGTGCCAGCAACCATAGCCCAGGGAGGGGAGCGCTCGAGCAGTACTTC | CASNHSPGRGALEQYF
TRBJ1-3 | TRBV7-6 | NA | once | TGTGCCAGCAGCACGCGGACAAGGAGCTCTGGAAACACCATATATTTT | CASSTRTRSSGNTIYF
TRBJ2-7 | TRBV10-2 | NA | NA | TGCGCCAGCAGTGAGCGAGGGAGGGCGGGACACGGAGTTCCCTACGAGCAGTACTTC | CASSERGRAGHGVPYEQYF
TRBJ1-2 | TRBV6-5 | TRBD1 | once | TGTGCCAGCAGTTCACGCGAGACAGGGGGTGGTGGCTACACCTTC | CASSSRETGGGGYTF
TRBJ2-3 | TRBV10-3 | TRBD2 | NA | TGTGCCATCAGGGGACTAGCGGATACGCAGTATTTT | CAIRGLADTQYF
TRBJ2-5 | TRBV28 | TRBD2 | NA | TGTGCCAGCTCCACCCTAGTGTTCTCTAGCGGGTCAAAAGAGACCCAGTACTTC | CASSTLVFSSGSKETQYF
TRBJ1-5 | TRBV28 | NA | NA | TGTGCCAGCAGTCTCCCAGGCGGCAATCAGCCCCAGCATTTT | CASSLPGGNQPQHF
TRBJ2-7 | TRBV6-5 | TRBD2 | NA | TGTGCCAGCAGCCTAGCGGGAGGGAGCTCCTACGAGCAGTACTTC | CASSLAGGSSYEQYF
TRBJ2-5 | TRBV6-6 | NA | NA | TGTGCCAGCAGTTATAACAGGGAAGGGACCCAGTACTTC | CASSYNREGTQYF
TRBJ1-1 | TRBV7-2 | NA | NA | TGTGCCAGCAGCTGGACGCCGGGACTCGTGATCGTTTGGGCTTTCTTT | CASSWTPGLVIVWAFF
TRBJ2-7 | TRBV5-4 | TRBD1 | NA | TGTGCCAGCAGCTTTGACAGGGCGCATGAGCAGTACTTC | CASSFDRAHEQYF
TRBJ2-5 | TRBV28 | NA | NA | TGTGCCAGCAGTGACCCCAGGGCCTGGGTAGAGACCCAGTACTTC | CASSDPRAWVETQYF
TRBJ2-3 | TRBV15 | TRBD2 | NA | TGTGCCACCAGCGTGGGACTAGTGGTAGATACGCAGTATTTT | CATSVGLVVDTQYF
TRBJ2-5 | TRBV6-2/TRBV6-3 | TRBD2 | NA | TGTGCCAGCAGTTATGGTGGCTTGGCGGGGGGGCGCCAAGAGACCCAGTACTTC | CASSYGGLAGGRQETQYF
TRBJ2-6 | TRBV19 | NA | NA | TGTGCCAGTAGTAGCTACAGGGACACTGGGGCCAACGTCCTGACTTTC | CASSSYRDTGANVLTF
TRBJ1-1 | TRBV6-4 | NA | NA | TGTGCCAGCAGTGAATACGCGAGCGGGCTGGGGGGGACTGAAGCTTTCTTT | CASSEYASGLGGTEAFF
TRBJ1-5 | TRBV18 | NA | NA | TGTGCCAGCTCACCAGTTGGAGATCAGCCCCAGCATTTT | CASSPVGDQPQHF
TRBJ1-5 | TRBV12-3/TRBV12-4 | NA | many | TGTGCCAGCAGTTTATCGGGACAGCCCCAGCATTTT | CASSLSGQPQHF
TRBJ1-2 | TRBV7-2 | TRBD1 | NA | TGTGCCAGCAGCTTGGACCAATCCAGGGGGCGGAACTATGGCTACACCTTC | CASSLDQSRGRNYGYTF
TRBJ2-7 | TRBV5-5 | NA | NA | TGTGCCAGCAGCTTGGTCATCTACGAGCAGTACTTC | CASSLVIYEQYF
TRBJ1-4 | TRBV6-1 | NA | NA | TGTGCCAGCAGTGAAGATGAGGCCAGTAATGAAAAACTGTTTTTT | CASSEDEASNEKLFF